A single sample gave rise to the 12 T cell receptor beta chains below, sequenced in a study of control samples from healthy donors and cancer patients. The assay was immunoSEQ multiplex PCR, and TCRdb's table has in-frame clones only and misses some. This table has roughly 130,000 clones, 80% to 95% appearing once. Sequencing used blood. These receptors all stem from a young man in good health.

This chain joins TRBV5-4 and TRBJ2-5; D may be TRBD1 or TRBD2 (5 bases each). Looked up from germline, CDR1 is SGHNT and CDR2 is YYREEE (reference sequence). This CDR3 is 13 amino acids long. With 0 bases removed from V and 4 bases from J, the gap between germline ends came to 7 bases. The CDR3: CASSLAGTETQYF. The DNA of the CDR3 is TGTGCCAGCAGCTTGGCAGGGACAGAGACCCAGTACTTC.

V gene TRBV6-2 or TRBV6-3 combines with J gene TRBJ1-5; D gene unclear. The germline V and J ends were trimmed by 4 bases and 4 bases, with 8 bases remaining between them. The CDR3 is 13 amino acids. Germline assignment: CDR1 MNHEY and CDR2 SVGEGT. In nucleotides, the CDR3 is TGTGCCAGCAGTTTAGCCCAAAATCAGCCCCAGCATTTT. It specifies CASSLAQNQPQHF.

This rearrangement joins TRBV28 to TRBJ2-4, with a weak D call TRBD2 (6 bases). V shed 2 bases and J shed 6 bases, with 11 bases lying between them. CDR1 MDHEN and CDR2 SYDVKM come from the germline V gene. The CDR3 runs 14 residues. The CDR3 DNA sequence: TGTGCCAGCAGTTTAGATCTTAGCGGAAACATTCAGTACTTC. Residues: CASSLDLSGNIQYF.

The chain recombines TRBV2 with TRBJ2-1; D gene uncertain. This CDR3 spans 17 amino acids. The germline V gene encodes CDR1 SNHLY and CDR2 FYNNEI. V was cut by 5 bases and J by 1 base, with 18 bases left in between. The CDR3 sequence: CASSHNVRRRSYNEQFF. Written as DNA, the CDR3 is TGTGCCAGCAGTCATAATGTACGTCGTCGGTCCTACAATGAGCAGTTCTTC.

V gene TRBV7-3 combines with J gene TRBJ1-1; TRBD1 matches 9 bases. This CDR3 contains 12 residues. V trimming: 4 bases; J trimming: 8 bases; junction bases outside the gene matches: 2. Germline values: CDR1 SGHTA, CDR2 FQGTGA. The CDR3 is CASSSGTGEAFF. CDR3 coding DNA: TGTGCCAGCAGCTCCGGGACAGGGGAAGCTTTCTTT.

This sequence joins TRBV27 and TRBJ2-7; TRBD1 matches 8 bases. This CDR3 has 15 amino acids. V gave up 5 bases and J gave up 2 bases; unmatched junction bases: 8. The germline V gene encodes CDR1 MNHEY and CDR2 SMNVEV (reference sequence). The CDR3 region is CASSNTGGLAYEQYF. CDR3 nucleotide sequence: TGTGCCAGCAGTAACACAGGGGGTTTAGCCTACGAGCAGTACTTC.

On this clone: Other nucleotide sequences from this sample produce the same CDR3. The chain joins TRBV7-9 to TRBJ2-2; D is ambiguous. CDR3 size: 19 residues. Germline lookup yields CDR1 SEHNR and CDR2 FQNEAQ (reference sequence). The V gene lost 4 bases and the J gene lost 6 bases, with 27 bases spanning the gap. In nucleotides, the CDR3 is TGTGCCAGCAGCTCCCGGGTTGGGGTCAAGGGCCCCATCGCCGGGGAGCTGTTTTTT. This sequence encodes CASSSRVGVKGPIAGELFF. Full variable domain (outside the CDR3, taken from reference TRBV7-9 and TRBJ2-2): DTGVSQNPRHKITKRGQNVTFRCDPISEHNRLYWYRQTLGQGPEFLTYFQNEAQLEKSRLLSDRFSAERPKGSFSTLEIQRTEQGDSAMYLCASSSRVGVKGPIAGELFFGEGSRLTVL.

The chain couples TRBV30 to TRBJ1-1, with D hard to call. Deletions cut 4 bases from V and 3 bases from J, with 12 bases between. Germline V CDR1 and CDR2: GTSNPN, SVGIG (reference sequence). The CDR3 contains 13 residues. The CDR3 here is CAWKGFDDTEAFF. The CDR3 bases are TGTGCCTGGAAAGGGTTTGATGACACTGAAGCTTTCTTT.

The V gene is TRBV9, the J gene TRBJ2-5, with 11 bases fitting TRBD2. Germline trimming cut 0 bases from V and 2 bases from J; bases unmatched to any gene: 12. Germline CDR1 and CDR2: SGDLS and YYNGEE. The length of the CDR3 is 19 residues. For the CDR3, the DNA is TGTGCCAGCAGCGTAGGACTAGCGGGACCCCAGGGAGGGCAAGAGACCCAGTACTTC. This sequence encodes CASSVGLAGPQGGQETQYF.

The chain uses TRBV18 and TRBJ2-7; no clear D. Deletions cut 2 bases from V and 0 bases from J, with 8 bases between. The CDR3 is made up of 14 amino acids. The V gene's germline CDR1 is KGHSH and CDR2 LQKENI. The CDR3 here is CASSPKTNSYEQYF. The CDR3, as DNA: TGTGCCAGCTCACCAAAAACCAACTCCTACGAGCAGTACTTC. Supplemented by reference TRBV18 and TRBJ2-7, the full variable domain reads NAGVMQNPRHLVRRRGQEARLRCSPMKGHSHVYWYRQLPEEGLKFMVYLQKENIIDESGMPKERFSAEFPKEGPSILRIQQVVRGDSAAYFCASSPKTNSYEQYFGPGTRLTVT.

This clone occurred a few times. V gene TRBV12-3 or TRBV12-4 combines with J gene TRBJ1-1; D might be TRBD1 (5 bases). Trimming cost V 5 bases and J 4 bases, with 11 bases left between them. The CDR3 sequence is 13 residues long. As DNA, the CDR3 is TGTGCCAGCAGTACTGGGGGTGCCACTGAAGCTTTCTTT. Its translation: CASSTGGATEAFF.

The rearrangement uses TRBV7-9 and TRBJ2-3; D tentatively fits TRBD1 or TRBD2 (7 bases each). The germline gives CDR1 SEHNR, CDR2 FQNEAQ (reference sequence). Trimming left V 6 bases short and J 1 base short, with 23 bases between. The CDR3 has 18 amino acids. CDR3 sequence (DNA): TGTGCCAGCAGTTTTAGGGGAGGGGAGGGACAGCGCACAGATACGCAGTATTTT. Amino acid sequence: CASSFRGGEGQRTDTQYF.